The clone carrying this T cell receptor (beta chain) has ten or more counts. A second PCR of 7 to 11 cycles used a sample-barcoded 5' primer and a J-beta primer mix. TCRdb re-analysed the 5' RACE reads in MiXCR, keeping a single row per CDR3 protein. The sample shows hundreds of thousands of distinct CDR3 sequences, more than 25% of them seen only once. The CDR3 consists of 13 residues. Between the trimmed V and J ends, which lost 6 bases and 4 bases, there was a span of 10 bases. Germline V lookup: CDR1 ENHRY, CDR2 SYGVKD. These data are taken from a study of blood T cells in healthy people across ages.

The sequence was obtained from a woman at least 80 years old in good health. The gene calls are TRBV10-3 and TRBJ1-5; D not certain. The sequencing sample was made of blood. The CDR3 DNA is TGTGCCATCAGCGCCAACGAGAATCAGCCCCAGCATTTT. Translating gives CAISANENQPQHF.